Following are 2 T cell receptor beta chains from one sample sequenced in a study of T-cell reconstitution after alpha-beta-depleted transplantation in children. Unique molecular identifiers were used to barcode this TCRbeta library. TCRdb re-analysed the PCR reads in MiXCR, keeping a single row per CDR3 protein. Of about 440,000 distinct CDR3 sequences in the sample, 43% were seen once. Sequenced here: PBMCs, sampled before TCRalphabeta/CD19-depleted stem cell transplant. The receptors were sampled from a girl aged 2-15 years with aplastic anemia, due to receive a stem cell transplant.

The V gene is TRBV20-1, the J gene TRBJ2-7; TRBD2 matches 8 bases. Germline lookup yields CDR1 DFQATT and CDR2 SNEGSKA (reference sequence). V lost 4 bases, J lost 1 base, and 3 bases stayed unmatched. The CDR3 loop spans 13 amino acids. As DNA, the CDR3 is TGCAGTGCTAAGAGCGGGAGTTCCTACGAGCAGTACTTC. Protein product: CSAKSGSSYEQYF.

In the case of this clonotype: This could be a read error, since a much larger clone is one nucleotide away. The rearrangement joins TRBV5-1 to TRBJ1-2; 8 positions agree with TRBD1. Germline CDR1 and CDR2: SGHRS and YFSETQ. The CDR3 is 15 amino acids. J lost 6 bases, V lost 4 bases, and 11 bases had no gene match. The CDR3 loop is CASSLGGTGENGYTF. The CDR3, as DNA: TGCGCCAGCAGCCTAGGGGGGACAGGCGAAAATGGCTACACCTTC.